The clone carrying this T cell receptor (beta chain) showed up many times. Antigen unknown. Unsorted libraries were prepared from 2 million PBMCs that had been stored at -80 C. Germline lookup yields CDR1 SGHRS and CDR2 YFSETQ. Trimming pared 5 bases from V and 0 bases from J, leaving 11 bases between. The CDR3 runs to 15 residues. This record comes from a study of neurological immune-mediated disorders. Turning to the study itself: There were around 35 multiple sclerosis patients; around 31 were relapsing-remitting and 3 were secondary progressive.

The cDNA was generated by 5'RACE with 10-nucleotide random UMIs. One entry per CDR3 protein, called by TCRdb with MiXCR from the 5' RACE reads. The data hold 60,000 to 85,000 distinct CDR3 sequences, with 5% to 5.5% observed a single time. Study outcomes and limitations: On phylogenetic grouping, the repertoires of 18 of 34 multiple sclerosis patients fell within one related-CDR3 cluster, constituting a possible signature.

Sequences were obtained from PBMCs. The V gene is TRBV5-1, the J gene TRBJ2-2; D perhaps matches TRBD2 (5 bases). The receptor was isolated from a woman under 40 with multiple sclerosis. CDR3 sequence: CASRTQAANTGELFF. The CDR3 DNA follows: TGCGCCAGCAGGACCCAAGCGGCGAACACCGGGGAGCTGTTTTTT.